This T cell receptor (beta chain) stems from a study of spatial heterogeneity in lung cancer. Points from the study as a whole: Counts that tracked tumor mutation counts were those of expanded intratumoral alpha and beta TCRs.

The sample's time point: sample taken at primary tumor resection. The donor population consisted of about 75 patients with untreated, early-stage non-small cell lung cancer. Whole RNA obtained from tumor, nontumor lung or frozen PBMC underwent sequencing without sorting. V shed 4 bases, J shed 8 bases, and the junction held 9 bases outside the gene matches. The length of the CDR3 is 14 residues. Germline loops: CDR1 MNHEY, CDR2 SMNVEV (reference sequence). This clonotype is labeled as hyperexpanded. Antigen: not known. This CDR3 is missing its conserved last phenylalanine or tryptophan, likely due to a read error. Since it is a stray read in a library aimed at alpha chains, this beta chain has a size that is not meaningful. TCRdb re-called the 5' RACE reads through MiXCR, storing one row per CDR3 protein. The sample table sets out approximately 15 distinct CDR3 sequences.

The chain links TRBV27 to TRBJ1-2; 8 bases fit TRBD1. The sample consisted of lung tumor tissue, taken at surgery. This TCR came from a male donor with early-stage non-small cell lung cancer. This CDR3 reads CASSSGTGSKGYTL. For the CDR3, the DNA is TGTGCCAGCAGTTCCGGGACAGGTTCGAAAGGCTACACCTTA.